The 17 T cell receptor beta chains reported below all come from one sample, sequenced in a study of T-cell memory formation after mild COVID-19. TCRdb reprocessed the 5' RACE reads with MiXCR, giving one entry per CDR3 protein. The table has 150,000 to 200,000 distinct CDR3 sequences, around 30% seen once; the top ten hold around 11%. Sequences were obtained from PBMCs or a T cell subset sorted from them (not recorded which). These receptors all stem from an adult woman who had mild COVID-19 (a few samples of this study predate the infection). Cell type and time point are not known.

This chain connects TRBV7-9 to TRBJ2-1; D may be TRBD2 (5 bases). Germline loops: CDR1 SEHNR, CDR2 FQNEAQ (reference sequence). This CDR3 contains 15 residues. V was shortened by 5 bases and J by 8 bases, with 19 bases between the two germline ends. The CDR3 spells CASSLKWDTRDEQFF. The CDR3 nucleotides are TGTGCCAGCAGCCTTAAATGGGATACGAGGGATGAGCAGTTCTTC.

The chain has TRBV9 and TRBJ2-7; the match to TRBD2 covers 7 bases. This CDR3 comprises 12 residues. J lost 4 bases, V lost 4 bases, and 2 bases had no gene match. Per germline, CDR1 SGDLS and CDR2 YYNGEE. CDR3 protein: CASSRAGYEQYF. The CDR3, as DNA: TGTGCCAGCAGCCGAGCGGGGTACGAGCAGTACTTC.

V usage is TRBV4-1 and J usage is TRBJ1-5; D perhaps matches TRBD1 (5 bases). The CDR3 consists of 17 residues. Germline CDR1 reads MGHRA; CDR2 reads YSYEKL. V lost 0 bases, J lost 0 bases, and 12 bases lay in between. CDR3: CASSQDGRGYSNQPQHF. CDR3 in DNA: TGCGCCAGCAGCCAAGATGGGAGGGGATATAGCAATCAGCCCCAGCATTTT.

The V and J genes are TRBV4-1 and TRBJ2-3; D might be TRBD1 (6 bases). The germline CDR1 and CDR2 sequences are MGHRA and YSYEKL. Trimming shortened V by 2 bases and J by 0 bases, and 9 bases separated the two germline ends. The CDR3 runs to 15 residues. The CDR3 DNA is TGCGCCAGCAGCCAATACAGGGCTAGCACAGATACGCAGTATTTT. Residues: CASSQYRASTDTQYF.

The chain recombines TRBV5-1 with TRBJ2-2; 9 nucleotides agree with TRBD1. CDR3 length: 16 residues. CDR1 is SGHRS and CDR2 is YFSETQ in the germline V gene. The junction had 9 bases not matched to a gene; V was cut back by 2 bases and J by 7 bases. Here the CDR3 reads CASSFTGQGRDGELFF. Written as DNA, the CDR3 is TGCGCCAGCAGCTTTACGGGACAGGGCCGTGACGGGGAGCTGTTTTTT.

The chain links TRBV2 to TRBJ1-5; tentatively, D is TRBD1 (5 bases). The germline CDR1 and CDR2 sequences are SNHLY and FYNNEI. With 6 bases removed from V and 5 bases from J, the gap between germline ends came to 14 bases. The CDR3 is 14 residues long. The CDR3 coding sequence is TGTGCCAGCAGGGGGACCGGTGGGTATCAGCCCCAGCATTTT. Amino acids: CASRGTGGYQPQHF.

The count of this clonotype is one. V is TRBV5-4 and J is TRBJ2-2; D possibly corresponds to TRBD1 (6 bases). The CDR3 is made up of 15 amino acids. Germline V lookup: CDR1 SGHNT, CDR2 YYREEE (reference sequence). Trimming took off 4 bases at V and 5 bases at J, with 15 bases between the two ends. CDR3: CASSLIQGRTGELFF. Here the CDR3 DNA reads TGTGCCAGCAGCCTGATACAGGGAAGAACCGGGGAGCTGTTTTTT. Looking up the rest from reference TRBV5-4 and TRBJ2-2 gives the full variable domain: ETGVTQSPTHLIKTRGQQVTLRCSSQSGHNTVSWYQQALGQGPQFIFQYYREEENGRGNFPPRFSGLQFPNYSSELNVNALELDDSALYLCASSLIQGRTGELFFGEGSRLTVL.

The rearrangement uses TRBV10-2 and TRBJ2-2; 9 bases match TRBD2. Germline-derived CDR1 and CDR2 are WSHSY and SAAADI. The trim removed 8 bases at V and 4 bases at J, leaving 11 bases unmatched. This CDR3 is 16 amino acids long. CDR3 DNA: TGCGCCAGCGGGGTGCGGGGGGGCTCGGGCACCGGGGAGCTGTTTTTT. Translation: CASGVRGGSGTGELFF.

V gene TRBV7-2 combines with J gene TRBJ2-3; D not resolved. Germline CDR1 reads SGHTA; CDR2 reads FQGNSA. The CDR3 consists of 15 residues. V gave up 3 bases and J gave up 1 base, with 11 bases separating them. CDR3 residues: CASSFPGPGTDTQYF. CDR3 DNA: TGTGCCAGCAGCTTCCCCGGGCCCGGCACAGATACGCAGTATTTT.

This rearrangement joins TRBV6-5 to TRBJ1-1; D remains unclear. Trimming took off 2 bases at V and 1 base at J, with 5 bases between the two ends. The CDR3 runs 13 residues. Germline-derived CDR1 and CDR2 are MNHEY and SVGAGI. The CDR3 reads CASSYIRNTEAFF. For the CDR3, the DNA is TGTGCCAGCAGTTACATCAGGAACACTGAAGCTTTCTTT.

This sequence joins TRBV6-1 and TRBJ2-5; TRBD2 is a possible D gene (5 bases). CDR1 is MNHNS and CDR2 is SASEGT in the germline V gene. Trimming shortened V by 2 bases and J by 4 bases, and 17 bases separated the two germline ends. This CDR3 has 16 residues. In nucleotides, the CDR3 is TGTGCCAGCAGTGAATTCAGCGCGAGGGAGATAGAGACCCAGTACTTC. It translates to CASSEFSAREIETQYF.

This clonotype occurred a few times. The chain is built from TRBV7-8 and TRBJ1-1; 8 bases align to TRBD1. Germline V gene data show CDR1 as SGHVS and CDR2 as FQNEAQ. This CDR3 comprises 17 residues. V dropped 3 bases and J dropped 1; count of bases not matched to a gene: 10. In nucleotides, the CDR3 is TGTGCCAGCAGCTTTTCAGGGGGTGGACAGGGGAACACTGAAGCTTTCTTT. Protein sequence: CASSFSGGGQGNTEAFF.

This chain joins TRBV7-9 and TRBJ2-1; 9 bases are a match to TRBD1. The CDR3 runs to 15 residues. Per germline, CDR1 SEHNR and CDR2 FQNEAQ (reference sequence). Trimming took 1 base from V and 7 from J; bases not matched to a gene: 5. CDR3 sequence: CASSLDAGTGNEQFF. The CDR3 nucleotides are TGTGCCAGCAGCTTAGACGCAGGGACAGGGAATGAGCAGTTCTTC.

The chain has TRBV29-1 and TRBJ2-7; maybe TRBD2 (6 bases). Trimming left V 4 bases short and J 3 bases short, with 13 bases between. This CDR3 has 13 residues. The germline V gene encodes CDR1 SQVTM and CDR2 ANQGSEA. This chain's CDR3 is CSVVLAGLYEQYF. The CDR3 nucleotides read TGCAGCGTTGTTCTGGCGGGACTCTACGAGCAGTACTTC.

The chain has TRBV10-3 and TRBJ2-3; tentative D call: TRBD2 (5 bases). The CDR3 sequence is 13 residues long. The germline V gene has CDR1 ENHRY and CDR2 SYGVKD. V was clipped by 7 bases and J by 2 bases, with 10 bases between them. This chain's CDR3 is CAITRENTDTQYF. The CDR3 DNA reads as TGTGCCATCACACGGGAAAACACAGATACGCAGTATTTT.

The chain combines TRBV4-1 with TRBJ2-7; no clear D gene. The CDR3 runs to 11 residues. Germline V lookup: CDR1 MGHRA, CDR2 YSYEKL. The V end was cut by 0 bases, the J end by 4 bases, with 1 base between. In DNA, the CDR3 is TGCGCCAGCAGCCAAGAATACGAGCAGTACTTC. This encodes CASSQEYEQYF.

This clonotype was seen more than once but under ten times. This sequence joins TRBV29-1 and TRBJ2-1; the match to TRBD2 covers 8 bases. The length of the CDR3 is 13 residues. Unmatched junction bases numbered 9, after V lost 4 bases and J lost 10 bases. Germline values: CDR1 SQVTM, CDR2 ANQGSEA. CDR3 protein: CSVGPGGPYEQFF. CDR3 DNA: TGCAGCGTTGGGCCGGGAGGGCCCTACGAGCAGTTCTTC.